This T cell receptor beta chain was captured by sequencing in a study of response to subunit inactivated influenza vaccine. This clonotype showed up many times. In TCRdb, the RT-PCR reads were re-called with MiXCR into one record per CDR3 protein. Among more than 450,000 distinct CDR3 sequences listed, about 11% were seen once. Trimming took off 3 bases at V and 9 bases at J, with 6 bases between the two ends. The CDR3 length is 11 residues. The same specimen was also included in a second study, on T cells expressing NK-cell markers. That source reports: TCR beta libraries carry UMIs added by 5'RACE template switching. Sorted CD3+CD56-NKG2C+, CD3+CD56+NKG2C+ and CD3+CD56+NKG2C- T cells supplied the TCR beta repertoires. An anti-gamma-delta TCR antibody confined sorting to alpha-beta TCR T cells across several of the experiments. Whether expanded NKG2C-expressing T cell clones recognize HCMV is unknown.

V gene TRBV12-3 or TRBV12-4 combines with J gene TRBJ2-1; D remains ambiguous. This TCR was sampled from a man in his fifties who received an inactivated influenza vaccine. The source material was PBMCs from blood, sampled on the day of vaccination. In nucleotides, the CDR3 is TGTGCCAGCAGTTTGGGGATTGAGCAGTTCTTC. Residues: CASSLGIEQFF.